What follows describes a single T cell receptor (beta chain). This CDR3 contains 15 residues. CDR1 MNHNS and CDR2 SASEGT come from the germline V gene. V dropped 2 bases and J dropped 0 bases, with 8 bases sitting between them. Repertoires were generated with immunoSEQ multiplex PCR, while TCRdb's copy carries only in-frame clones and drops some. Of 70,000 to 75,000 clones listed, 94% were seen once; the top ten hold approximately 2.1%. These data belong to a study of cytomegalovirus exposure and HLA in healthy donors. The clonotype originates from a woman under 30 in good health and CMV-seropositive. The rearrangement links TRBV6-1 to TRBJ1-5, with a possible D match to TRBD1 (6 bases). The specimen sequenced was PBMCs. The CDR3, as DNA: TGTGCCAGCAGTGAACAGGGGTATAGCAATCAGCCCCAGCATTTT. It codes for CASSEQGYSNQPQHF.